The next 17 T cell receptor beta chains were all read from a single sample in a study of CD8 T cells in Susac syndrome. Roughly 0.45 to 1 ug RNA was reverse transcribed with random hexamers. From the immunoSEQ multiplex PCR reads, TCRdb called clonotypes with MiXCR, one entry per CDR3 protein. The repertoire consists of 150,000 to 200,000 distinct CDR3 sequences, with approximately 93% occurring once and the leading ten covering 0.09% to 0.1%. Sequencing used CD4+ T cells from PBMCs. The receptors were gathered from a human donor with multiple sclerosis.

V and J are TRBV11-2 and TRBJ2-5; tentatively, D is TRBD1 (5 bases). V was clipped by 5 bases and J by 4 bases, with 8 bases between them. The CDR3 is made up of 12 amino acids. Per germline, CDR1 SGHAT and CDR2 FQNNGV. In nucleotides, the CDR3 is TGTGCCAGCAGCCCAGGGTCAGAGACCCAGTACTTC. Amino acid sequence: CASSPGSETQYF.

This clonotype was counted a single time. The chain joins TRBV20-1 to TRBJ2-7, with a weak D call TRBD2 (6 bases). CDR3 length: 14 amino acids. Germline-derived CDR1 and CDR2 are DFQATT and SNEGSKA (reference sequence). V was pared by 2 bases and J by 2 bases, with 13 bases between. CDR3 in amino acids: CSARKQAGPYEQYF. In nucleotides, the CDR3 is TGCAGTGCTAGAAAGCAAGCGGGCCCCTACGAGCAGTACTTC.

This sequence joins TRBV19 and TRBJ1-3, with D unresolved. The germline V gene has CDR1 LNHDA and CDR2 SQIVND (reference sequence). Trimming took off 10 bases at V and 1 base at J, with 20 bases between the two ends. This CDR3 is built from 16 residues. CDR3 sequence reads: CATSGLWRVSGNTIYF. CDR3 coding DNA: TGTGCCACCAGCGGGTTGTGGAGGGTGTCTGGAAACACCATATATTTT.

The rearrangement joins TRBV2 to TRBJ2-7, with TRBD2 matching over 7 bases. The CDR3 has 12 residues. Germline-derived CDR1 and CDR2 are SNHLY and FYNNEI. V gave up 8 bases and J gave up 11 bases; unmatched junction bases: 12. The CDR3 region has the DNA TGTGCCAGCTACCTTGGCGGGGGACGGGAGTACTTC. Protein product: CASYLGGGREYF.

The rearrangement links TRBV29-1 to TRBJ1-5, with TRBD1 identical over 8 bases. This CDR3 has 13 amino acids. Germline assignment: CDR1 SQVTM and CDR2 ANQGSEA. V lost 7 bases, J lost 4 bases, and 6 bases stayed unmatched. The CDR3 sequence is CSAITGGNQPQHF. Here the CDR3 DNA reads TGCAGCGCTATAACAGGGGGGAATCAGCCCCAGCATTTT. Complete variable domain (other parts from reference TRBV29-1 and TRBJ1-5): SAVISQKPSRDICQRGTSLTIQCQVDSQVTMMFWYRQQPGQSLTLIATANQGSEATYESGFVIDKFPISRPNLTFSTLTVSNMSPEDSSIYLCSAITGGNQPQHFGDGTRLSIL.

The gene calls are TRBV10-3 and TRBJ1-1; 9 bases align to TRBD1. From germline, CDR1 is ENHRY and CDR2 SYGVKD. This CDR3 is 16 amino acids long. V dropped 6 bases and J dropped 4; count of bases not matched to a gene: 12. The CDR3 reads CAISPRTGVEGTEAFF. In DNA form, the CDR3 reads TGTGCCATCAGCCCCAGGACAGGGGTCGAGGGCACTGAAGCTTTCTTT.

The chain couples TRBV2 to TRBJ2-2; D is uncertain. The CDR3 contains 13 residues. Germline CDR1 is SNHLY and CDR2 is FYNNEI. Trimming stripped 0 bases from V and 6 bases from J, with 5 bases between. CDR3 nucleotide sequence: TGTGCCAGCAGTGAAGCAGGGTCCGGGGAGCTGTTTTTT. As protein: CASSEAGSGELFF. Full variable domain (missing parts from reference TRBV2 and TRBJ2-2): EPEVTQTPSHQVTQMGQEVILRCVPISNHLYFYWYRQILGQKVEFLVSFYNNEISEKSEIFDDQFSVERPDGSNFTLKIRSTKLEDSAMYFCASSEAGSGELFFGEGSRLTVL.

The chain has TRBV29-1 and TRBJ1-1, with D possibly TRBD1 on 5 matching bases. The CDR3 has 13 amino acids. Trimming took off 6 bases at V and 3 bases at J, with 14 bases between the two ends. In germline, CDR1 is SQVTM, CDR2 ANQGSEA. In DNA, the CDR3 is TGCAGCGTCAGACCAGGGTTTTACACTGAAGCTTTCTTT. It yields the protein CSVRPGFYTEAFF.

The chain carries TRBV18 and TRBJ2-7; 7 bases are a match to TRBD1. Trimming cost V 2 bases and J 2 bases; bases outside gene matches: 9. The CDR3 covers 16 residues. Germline-derived CDR1 and CDR2 are KGHSH and LQKENI. This CDR3 reads CASSPSARGITYEQYF. CDR3 DNA sequence: TGTGCCAGCTCACCATCCGCCAGGGGGATTACCTACGAGCAGTACTTC.

V is TRBV11-2 and J is TRBJ2-5; no clear D. The CDR3 length is 15 residues. Deletions cut 4 bases from V and 5 bases from J, with 17 bases between. CDR1 is SGHAT, CDR2 FQNNGV, per germline. CDR3 region: CASSSLGSQLETQYF. In DNA form, the CDR3 reads TGTGCCAGCAGCTCCCTGGGATCACAGCTTGAGACCCAGTACTTC. The variable domain in full, with the rest retrieved from reference TRBV11-2 and TRBJ2-5, is EAGVAQSPRYKIIEKRQSVAFWCNPISGHATLYWYQQILGQGPKLLIQFQNNGVVDDSQLPKDRFSAERLKGVDSTLKIQPAKLEDSAVYLCASSSLGSQLETQYFGPGTRLLVL.

The CDR3 sequence is CASSRPKTQGGTPTYEQYF. The CDR3 DNA follows: TGCGCCAGCAGTCGGCCTAAGACGCAAGGAGGAACTCCAACCTACGAGCAGTACTTC. The chain is built from TRBV4-3 and TRBJ2-7; D is possibly TRBD2 (5 bases). V was pared by 6 bases and J by 2 bases, with 29 bases between. Germline CDR1 is LGHNA and CDR2 is YSLEER. This CDR3 is built from 19 residues.

V is TRBV18 and J is TRBJ2-7; D call uncertain. V was cut by 11 bases and J by 4 bases, with 18 bases left in between. CDR1 is KGHSH and CDR2 is LQKENI in the germline V gene. This CDR3 region has 13 residues. The CDR3: CAVSPRAEYEQYF. CDR3 bases: TGTGCCGTTTCACCACGGGCGGAGTACGAGCAGTACTTC.

The chain has TRBV6-1 and TRBJ1-5; a weak D match, TRBD1 (5 bases). Germline CDR1 MNHNS, CDR2 SASEGT. The CDR3 covers 19 residues. V lost 2 bases and J lost 2, with 22 bases in between. In DNA, the CDR3 is TGTGCCAGCAGTGAATTAGTCGCGGGGTTGAAGGGGCGCAATCAGCCCCAGCATTTT. This codes for CASSELVAGLKGRNQPQHF.

The chain links TRBV15 to TRBJ2-1; D ambiguous. V was shortened by 0 bases and J by 10 bases, with 10 bases between the two germline ends. CDR3 length: 13 amino acids. Germline assignment: CDR1 LNHNV and CDR2 YYDKDF (reference sequence). In DNA, the CDR3 is TGTGCCACCAGCAGAGATTTACGGGTCGAGCAGTTCTTC. Its protein is CATSRDLRVEQFF.

The chain carries TRBV12-3 or TRBV12-4 and TRBJ1-5; D is ambiguous. The CDR3 contains 14 residues. Trimming took 7 bases from V and 2 from J, leaving 12 bases between them. The CDR3 sequence is CASTIDIGNQPQHF. The CDR3 DNA follows: TGTGCCAGCACCATAGACATTGGCAATCAGCCCCAGCATTTT.

The chain recombines TRBV6-1 with TRBJ1-1, with D possibly matching TRBD1 (5 bases). Trimming removed 7 bases at V and 0 bases at J, with 18 bases between. This CDR3 contains 16 residues. Germline V gene lookup returns CDR1 MNHNS and CDR2 SASEGT. DNA for the CDR3: TGTGCCAGCACCCCCCTGGGCCAGGGCGTGAACACTGAAGCTTTCTTT. Translation gives CASTPLGQGVNTEAFF.

This sequence joins TRBV20-1 and TRBJ1-2, with D tentatively TRBD1 (5 bases). Germline CDR1 and CDR2: DFQATT and SNEGSKA (reference sequence). V dropped 6 bases and J dropped 3 bases, with 17 bases sitting between them. CDR3 length: 14 residues. The CDR3 protein is CSARVPLGDYGYTF. The CDR3 coding sequence is TGCAGTGCCAGGGTCCCCCTCGGGGACTATGGCTACACCTTC.